This is a list of T cell receptor beta chains from one sample in a study of cytomegalovirus exposure and HLA in healthy donors. Using immunoSEQ multiplex PCR, the repertoire was profiled, and TCRdb retains in-frame clones only, with some absent. The repertoire holds about 250,000 clones, roughly 70% seen once, with 2% to 2.5% in the top ten. Source material: PBMCs. The receptors were sampled from a female donor in good health and CMV-seronegative. Both conserved end residues are part of each CDR3. Each record gives: CDR3 DNA, CDR3 protein, V gene, J gene, D gene, clone size. D genes are given only for firm matches. Clone sizes are given selectively: once, few, many, or a class where the clone is expanded.

CDR3 DNA: TGTGCCAGCAGTGACTCGGGAGAAACCGGGGAGCTGTTTTTT; CDR3 protein: CASSDSGETGELFF; V gene: TRBV6-4; J gene: TRBJ2-2; D gene: -; clone size: few
CDR3 DNA: TGTGCCAGCAGCCCCGGGACTAGCGGGTTTCACAATGAGCAGTTCTTC; CDR3 protein: CASSPGTSGFHNEQFF; V gene: TRBV5-6; J gene: TRBJ2-1; D gene: TRBD2; clone size: -
CDR3 DNA: TGTGCCAGCAGCTTAGGATCCGGGGGAATCAGCTCTGGAAACACCATATATTTT; CDR3 protein: CASSLGSGGISSGNTIYF; V gene: TRBV7-9; J gene: TRBJ1-3; D gene: -; clone size: once
CDR3 DNA: TGTGCCAGCAGCTTTAGGACAGGCGCGAACACCGGGGAGCTGTTTTTT; CDR3 protein: CASSFRTGANTGELFF; V gene: TRBV7-9; J gene: TRBJ2-2; D gene: TRBD1; clone size: -
CDR3 DNA: TGTGCCAGCAGCGTAGCTCTAGCGGGAGCGACAGATACGCAGTATTTT; CDR3 protein: CASSVALAGATDTQYF; V gene: TRBV9; J gene: TRBJ2-3; D gene: TRBD2; clone size: -
CDR3 DNA: TGTGCCAGTAGTTGGGCCGAGGGTTCAGGAAACACCATATATTTT; CDR3 protein: CASSWAEGSGNTIYF; V gene: TRBV19; J gene: TRBJ1-3; D gene: -; clone size: -
CDR3 DNA: TGTGCCAGCTCACCACCGTCGGTGAACACTGAAGCTTTCTTT; CDR3 protein: CASSPPSVNTEAFF; V gene: TRBV18; J gene: TRBJ1-1; D gene: -; clone size: few
CDR3 DNA: TGCGCCAGCAGCCAGGGACACGGACCCTACGAGCAGTACTTC; CDR3 protein: CASSQGHGPYEQYF; V gene: TRBV5-1; J gene: TRBJ2-7; D gene: -; clone size: -
CDR3 DNA: TGTGCCAGCAGTGTCACAGGGGGCTACAATGAGCAGTTCTTC; CDR3 protein: CASSVTGGYNEQFF; V gene: TRBV6-5; J gene: TRBJ2-1; D gene: TRBD1; clone size: few
CDR3 DNA: TGCGCCAGCAGCTCAGAACTAGCGGGCCTCACAGATACGCAGTATTTT; CDR3 protein: CASSSELAGLTDTQYF; V gene: TRBV5-1; J gene: TRBJ2-3; D gene: TRBD2; clone size: -
CDR3 DNA: TGTGCCAGCAGTGAAGCCTTAGCGGGCCAGAGGGAGCAGTTCTTC; CDR3 protein: CASSEALAGQREQFF; V gene: TRBV6-1; J gene: TRBJ2-1; D gene: TRBD2; clone size: few
CDR3 DNA: TGTGCCAGCTCACTTACAGACAGGGGTTTCGGCGGAAACACCATATATTTT; CDR3 protein: CASSLTDRGFGGNTIYF; V gene: TRBV18; J gene: TRBJ1-3; D gene: TRBD1; clone size: -
CDR3 DNA: TGTGCCAGCAGGGACAGGTCGGCTGAAGCTTTCTTT; CDR3 protein: CASRDRSAEAFF; V gene: TRBV25-1; J gene: TRBJ1-1; D gene: TRBD1; clone size: -
CDR3 DNA: TGCGCCAGCAGAGGGACAGGGCTTAACTATGGCTACACCTTC; CDR3 protein: CASRGTGLNYGYTF; V gene: TRBV10-2; J gene: TRBJ1-2; D gene: TRBD1; clone size: -
CDR3 DNA: TGTGCCAGCAGTGCCCCAGGGCGGCATGCCACTGAAGCTTTCTTT; CDR3 protein: CASSAPGRHATEAFF; V gene: TRBV25-1; J gene: TRBJ1-1; D gene: -; clone size: -
CDR3 DNA: TGTGCCAGCAGCCCAACAGGGGGCACTGAAGCTTTCTTT; CDR3 protein: CASSPTGGTEAFF; V gene: TRBV7-9; J gene: TRBJ1-1; D gene: TRBD1; clone size: -
CDR3 DNA: TGTGCCAGCAGTTTCCTCGGGGTCGGGTACGAGCAGTACTTC; CDR3 protein: CASSFLGVGYEQYF; V gene: TRBV27; J gene: TRBJ2-7; D gene: -; clone size: -
CDR3 DNA: TGTGCCAGCAGTATCTGGGCGAACACTGAAGCTTTCTTT; CDR3 protein: CASSIWANTEAFF; V gene: TRBV6-1; J gene: TRBJ1-1; D gene: -; clone size: -
CDR3 DNA: TGTGCCAGCAGTTTGGGACTAGGGAGCTCCTACGAGCAGTACTTC; CDR3 protein: CASSLGLGSSYEQYF; V gene: TRBV27; J gene: TRBJ2-7; D gene: TRBD2; clone size: -
CDR3 DNA: TGTGCCAGCAGTCGACCGACTAGCGGGAGTTACGAGCAGTACTTC; CDR3 protein: CASSRPTSGSYEQYF; V gene: TRBV6-6; J gene: TRBJ2-7; D gene: TRBD2; clone size: -
CDR3 DNA: TGTGCCAGCTCACCTACAGGGTGGAACACTGAAGCTTTCTTT; CDR3 protein: CASSPTGWNTEAFF; V gene: TRBV18; J gene: TRBJ1-1; D gene: -; clone size: few
CDR3 DNA: TGTGCCAGTGGACTCTTGGGGTATGGCTACACCTTC; CDR3 protein: CASGLLGYGYTF; V gene: TRBV28; J gene: TRBJ1-2; D gene: -; clone size: -
CDR3 DNA: TGTTCCAGCAGCTTGGCCCCTAGATACTACACCTTC; CDR3 protein: CSSSLAPRYYTF; V gene: TRBV7-9; J gene: TRBJ1-2; D gene: -; clone size: -
CDR3 DNA: TGTGCCAGCAGCTATGGGGCCCAAGAGACCCAGTACTTC; CDR3 protein: CASSYGAQETQYF; V gene: TRBV7-3; J gene: TRBJ2-5; D gene: -; clone size: -
CDR3 DNA: TGTGCCAGTAGCACGCGTCTCTCCTACAATGAGCAGTTCTTC; CDR3 protein: CASSTRLSYNEQFF; V gene: TRBV19; J gene: TRBJ2-1; D gene: -; clone size: -
CDR3 DNA: TGTGCCAGTTCTTGGGGAGGTGGGAATGAGCAGTTCTTC; CDR3 protein: CASSWGGGNEQFF; V gene: TRBV7-9; J gene: TRBJ2-1; D gene: -; clone size: once
CDR3 DNA: TGCAGCGTTGGGGGGACAGCCCAACGGGGCACAGATACGCAGTATTTT; CDR3 protein: CSVGGTAQRGTDTQYF; V gene: TRBV29-1; J gene: TRBJ2-3; D gene: TRBD1; clone size: -
CDR3 DNA: TGTGCCATCAGTGTTCAGGGGCGAGCTAACTATGGCTACACCTTC; CDR3 protein: CAISVQGRANYGYTF; V gene: TRBV10-3; J gene: TRBJ1-2; D gene: -; clone size: -
CDR3 DNA: TGTTCCAGCAGCTCGTCTAGCGGGATGAGCTCCTACGAGCAGTACTTC; CDR3 protein: CSSSSSSGMSSYEQYF; V gene: TRBV7-9; J gene: TRBJ2-7; D gene: TRBD2; clone size: -
CDR3 DNA: TGCAGCGTTGTCCCCGGACAGGGAAGGAACTATGGCTACACCTTC; CDR3 protein: CSVVPGQGRNYGYTF; V gene: TRBV29-1; J gene: TRBJ1-2; D gene: TRBD1; clone size: once
CDR3 DNA: TGTTCCAGCAGCTTAGGGGACAGCCTAAAAGCTTTCTTT; CDR3 protein: CSSSLGDSLKAFF; V gene: TRBV7-9; J gene: TRBJ1-1; D gene: TRBD1; clone size: -
CDR3 DNA: TGTGGTCGGGGGGCGGGAGGTAAGAACACCGGGGAGCTGTTTTTT; CDR3 protein: CGRGAGGKNTGELFF; V gene: TRBV6-4; J gene: TRBJ2-2; D gene: TRBD2; clone size: -
CDR3 DNA: TGTGCCAGCATGGGTCCCCGCCGGGACAGGGGCCCCGAGCAGTACTTC; CDR3 protein: CASMGPRRDRGPEQYF; V gene: TRBV27; J gene: TRBJ2-7; D gene: TRBD1; clone size: -
CDR3 DNA: TGTGCCAGCGGGACAGGGGATAAGCCCCAGCATTTT; CDR3 protein: CASGTGDKPQHF; V gene: TRBV27; J gene: TRBJ1-5; D gene: TRBD1; clone size: -